These 21 T cell receptor beta chains share one sample of origin, sequenced in a study of blood T cell repertoires in COVID-19. Using immunoSEQ multiplex PCR, the repertoire was profiled, and TCRdb retains in-frame clones only, with some absent. The sample records tens of thousands of clones, roughly 85% being singletons. Sequenced material: peripheral blood. Receptor source: a man between 60 and 75 years old with COVID-19, enrolled during active disease.

The chain links TRBV5-4 to TRBJ2-3, with TRBD2 matching 8 bases. Germline V CDR1 and CDR2: SGHNT, YYREEE (reference sequence). The V segment lost 2 bases and the J segment 3 bases; nucleotides outside the gene matches: 8. The CDR3 is made up of 16 amino acids. This chain's CDR3 is CASSFELAAHTDTQYF. The CDR3 region has the DNA TGTGCCAGCAGCTTCGAACTAGCGGCGCATACAGATACGCAGTATTTT.

This chain connects TRBV29-1 to TRBJ1-4; D remains unclear. Trimming removed 5 bases at V and 5 bases at J, with 12 bases between. The V gene's germline CDR1 is SQVTM and CDR2 ANQGSEA. The CDR3 has 13 residues. CDR3 in DNA: TGCAGCGTTAGCCTAGGCGTCAATGAAAAACTGTTTTTT. Translated: CSVSLGVNEKLFF. Complete variable domain (other parts from reference TRBV29-1 and TRBJ1-4): SAVISQKPSRDICQRGTSLTIQCQVDSQVTMMFWYRQQPGQSLTLIATANQGSEATYESGFVIDKFPISRPNLTFSTLTVSNMSPEDSSIYLCSVSLGVNEKLFFGSGTQLSVL.

The gene calls are TRBV25-1 and TRBJ1-4; D is uncertain. Trimming took 1 base from V and 4 from J, leaving 10 bases between them. Germline V gives CDR1 MGHDK, CDR2 SYGVNS. The CDR3 is 15 amino acids. The CDR3 loop reads CASSESPSGNEKLFF. CDR3 bases: TGTGCCAGCAGTGAATCCCCCTCCGGTAATGAAAAACTGTTTTTT.

The V call is TRBV5-4, the J call TRBJ2-1; possible D gene TRBD2, 6 bases. Trimming stripped 2 bases from V and 6 bases from J, with 15 bases between. CDR3 length: 15 residues. Germline assignment: CDR1 SGHNT and CDR2 YYREEE (reference sequence). The CDR3 DNA reads as TGTGCCAGCAGCTTAGACCCGGGACTGTCCAATGAGCAGTTCTTC. Amino acids: CASSLDPGLSNEQFF.

The chain uses TRBV30 and TRBJ2-3, with D perhaps matching TRBD1 (6 bases). The CDR3 sequence is 13 residues long. CDR1 is GTSNPN, CDR2 SVGIG, per germline (reference sequence). V shed 4 bases and J shed 4 bases, with 12 bases lying between them. The DNA of the CDR3 is TGTGCCTGGAAGATGGGGGCTCCAGATACGCAGTATTTT. Its protein is CAWKMGAPDTQYF. Full variable domain (remainder filled in from reference TRBV30 and TRBJ2-3): SQTIHQWPATLVQPVGSPLSLECTVEGTSNPNLYWYRQAAGRGLQLLFYSVGIGQISSEVPQNLSASRPQDRQFILSSKKLLLSDSGFYLCAWKMGAPDTQYFGPGTRLTVL.

This chain's CDR3 is CASSLTSQAGVSGELFF. CDR3 bases: TGTGCCAGCAGCTTAACTTCTCAAGCGGGAGTCTCCGGGGAGCTGTTTTTT. V usage is TRBV7-3 and J usage is TRBJ2-2; 8 bases are shared with TRBD2. The V segment lost 0 bases and the J segment 6 bases; nucleotides outside the gene matches: 9. The CDR3 is 17 amino acids. CDR1 is SGHTA and CDR2 is FQGTGA in the germline V gene.

The chain is built from TRBV6-5 and TRBJ1-4, with 7 positions matching TRBD1. The CDR3 is 15 amino acids. V was clipped by 4 bases and J by 3 bases; unmatched bases: 5. The germline gives CDR1 MNHEY, CDR2 SVGAGI. The CDR3 nucleotides are TGTGCCAGCAGTTCCTACAGGGGTCCTAATGAAAAACTGTTTTTT. Translation: CASSSYRGPNEKLFF.

This chain connects TRBV7-2 to TRBJ1-1; D uncertain. Germline CDR1 reads SGHTA; CDR2 reads FQGNSA. V was cut by 1 base and J by 1 base, with 10 bases left in between. The CDR3 runs 15 residues. The CDR3 protein is CASSLGQAKNTEAFF. CDR3 nucleotides: TGTGCCAGCAGCTTAGGGCAGGCCAAGAACACTGAAGCTTTCTTT.

The V gene is TRBV5-1, the J gene TRBJ2-5; the match to TRBD1 covers 9 bases. The CDR3 contains 15 residues. The V gene end was trimmed by 5 bases and the J gene end by 4 bases; junction bases not matched to a gene: 9. Germline assignment: CDR1 SGHRS and CDR2 YFSETQ. Written as DNA, the CDR3 is TGCGCCAGCAGTTATACAGGGGGCGCGGGAGAGACCCAGTACTTC. Translated, it gives CASSYTGGAGETQYF.

V gene TRBV7-8 combines with J gene TRBJ2-3; D possibly corresponds to TRBD2 (6 bases). The CDR3 covers 17 residues. V lost 0 bases and J 0 bases, leaving 13 bases between the germline ends. CDR1 SGHVS and CDR2 FQNEAQ come from the germline V gene. CDR3 region: CASSLARLSGSTDTQYF. The DNA for the CDR3 is TGTGCCAGCAGCTTAGCGAGGTTGAGCGGGAGCACAGATACGCAGTATTTT.

This sequence joins TRBV15 and TRBJ2-7; 11 bases align to TRBD2. The CDR3 runs to 18 residues. The germline V gene encodes CDR1 LNHNV and CDR2 YYDKDF (reference sequence). Trimming at V came to 3 bases and at J to 3 bases, leaving 13 bases not matched to a gene. The CDR3 here is CATSSISPKLAGDYEQYF. CDR3 nucleotides: TGTGCCACCAGCAGCATCTCCCCTAAACTAGCGGGAGACTACGAGCAGTACTTC.

The chain combines TRBV7-8 with TRBJ2-1, with 7 nucleotides matching TRBD1. Per germline, CDR1 SGHVS and CDR2 FQNEAQ. This CDR3 has 17 amino acids. V trimming: 5 bases; J trimming: 4 bases; junction bases outside the gene matches: 14. CDR3: CASSDPYEGAGYNEQFF. Here the CDR3 DNA reads TGTGCCAGCAGCGACCCTTATGAGGGGGCTGGATACAATGAGCAGTTCTTC. The complete variable domain, with remaining parts taken from reference TRBV7-8 and TRBJ2-1, reads GAGVSQSPRYKVAKRGQDVALRCDPISGHVSLFWYQQALGQGPEFLTYFQNEAQLDKSGLPSDRFFAERPEGSVSTLKIQRTQQEDSAVYLCASSDPYEGAGYNEQFFGPGTRLTVL.

V gene TRBV5-4 combines with J gene TRBJ2-7, with 10 bases lining up with TRBD1. The CDR3 contains 15 residues. Per germline, CDR1 SGHNT and CDR2 YYREEE (reference sequence). V lost 2 bases to trimming and J lost 1 base; unmatched junction nucleotides: 3. CDR3: CASSFGQGGSYEQYF. The CDR3 DNA reads TGTGCCAGCAGCTTCGGACAGGGGGGTTCCTACGAGCAGTACTTC. The whole variable domain, remainder taken from reference TRBV5-4 and TRBJ2-7, is ETGVTQSPTHLIKTRGQQVTLRCSSQSGHNTVSWYQQALGQGPQFIFQYYREEENGRGNFPPRFSGLQFPNYSSELNVNALELDDSALYLCASSFGQGGSYEQYFGPGTRLTVT.

Written as DNA, the CDR3 is TGTGCCAGCAGCGTGACCGGGACAGGGGGTTACAATGAGCAGTTCTTC. This translates into CASSVTGTGGYNEQFF. This sequence joins TRBV9 and TRBJ2-1; TRBD1 matches 11 bases. V lost 2 bases, J lost 4 bases, and 5 bases stayed unmatched. The CDR3 spans 16 residues. Germline CDR1 and CDR2: SGDLS and YYNGEE.

V is TRBV3-1 (or the pseudogene TRBV3-2) and J is TRBJ1-2, with 7 bases identical to TRBD1. V lost 4 bases, J lost 14 bases, and 16 bases stayed unmatched. The CDR3 has 14 amino acids. CDR1 is LGHDT, CDR2 YNNKEL, per germline (reference sequence). The CDR3 DNA reads as TGTGCCAGCAGCCGGGAGATGGACAGGAACGGAGGTACCTTC. It translates to CASSREMDRNGGTF.

The rearrangement links TRBV5-4 to TRBJ2-1; possibly TRBD2 for D (6 bases). The V gene lost 0 bases and the J gene lost 7 bases, with 14 bases spanning the gap. The CDR3 contains 15 residues. Germline V gene sequence: CDR1 SGHNT, CDR2 YYREEE (reference sequence). CDR3 sequence reads: CASSLGLDLLNEQFF. In DNA, the CDR3 is TGTGCCAGCAGCTTGGGACTAGATCTCTTGAATGAGCAGTTCTTC.

A single count supports this clone. This rearrangement joins TRBV7-2 to TRBJ1-3; no reliable D call. The CDR3 covers 11 residues. The ends were cut back, 5 bases at V and 9 bases at J, with 8 bases in the middle. Germline CDR1 is SGHTA and CDR2 is FQGNSA. Here the CDR3 DNA reads TGTGCCAGCAGCCTCGACTCCACCATATATTTT. This gives the protein CASSLDSTIYF. The whole variable domain, filled in from reference TRBV7-2 and TRBJ1-3, reads GAGVSQSPSNKVTEKGKDVELRCDPISGHTALYWYRQSLGQGLEFLIYFQGNSAPDKSGLPSDRFSAERTGGSVSTLTIQRTQQEDSAVYLCASSLDSTIYFGEGSWLTVV.

The chain combines TRBV29-1 with TRBJ2-1; a possible D gene is TRBD1 (5 bases). V gave up 4 bases and J gave up 2 bases, with 9 bases separating them. The CDR3 contains 13 residues. Germline V gene lookup returns CDR1 SQVTM and CDR2 ANQGSEA. This CDR3 reads CSVGRVAYNEQFF. The CDR3 DNA is TGCAGCGTTGGCAGGGTAGCCTACAATGAGCAGTTCTTC.

The chain has TRBV11-2 and TRBJ2-5, with TRBD2 identical over 12 bases. The V gene's germline CDR1 is SGHAT and CDR2 FQNNGV. The CDR3 runs 16 residues. J was trimmed by 4 bases and V by 3 bases; bases with no gene match: 6. CDR3 sequence (DNA): TGTGCCAGCAGCTTTGGGGCTAGCGGGAGGGGAGAGACCCAGTACTTC. Amino acids: CASSFGASGRGETQYF.

This clone is medium-sized by share. DNA of the CDR3: TGCAGCGCTGCCTACACAGGAAGCTCCTACGAGCAGTACTTC. Protein: CSAAYTGSSYEQYF. This chain connects TRBV29-1 to TRBJ2-7; D might be TRBD1 (5 bases). CDR1 and CDR2 from the germline V gene are SQVTM and ANQGSEA. V was pared by 7 bases and J by 0 bases, with 16 bases between. The CDR3 is 14 amino acids.

The V and J genes are TRBV10-3 and TRBJ1-2; D is ambiguous. The CDR3 extends over 13 amino acids. The V end lost 3 bases, the J end lost 8 bases, and 13 bases lay between the germline ends. CDR1 and CDR2 (germline): ENHRY, SYGVKD. The CDR3 coding sequence is TGTGCCATCAGTGATGGAGTCCTATCGGGCTACACCTTC. This sequence encodes CAISDGVLSGYTF.